The present entry profiles one T cell receptor beta chain with its context. The antigen this receptor binds is unknown. Base-call qualities are not available, and no considerably larger clone is one nucleotide away. The data originate from a study of T cell repertoires in cytomegalovirus infection (dated by TCRdb to about 2019). Regarding the research as a whole: Donor HLA type was relevant to the analysis, because carriage of CMV infection together with the matching HLA type was indicated by public TCR beta signatures. Broad study findings and their caveats: Carriers of CMV infection plus the relevant HLA type were discriminated by the cumulative frequency of public TCR beta family members in the study cohort and in an independent roughly 340-donor cohort. In the ex vivo response, HLA-C-restricted CMV-specific TCR beta clonotypes were dominant, and in two of eight donors the single most frequent clonotype came from this HLA-C-restricted group.

The instrument was an Illumina HiSeq 1500. TCRdb ran its own pipeline on the public reads, namely fastp trimming at Q25 and MiXCR clone calling, and kept in-frame beta chains. A single entry per CDR3 protein holds the most common genes and DNA from its merged rows. The sample contains roughly 320,000 distinct CDR3 sequences, approximately 9.5% of them found a single time. The top ten clones comprise around 4% of the sample. Reading from cysteine to phenylalanine, the CDR3 counts 13 amino acids. Kept here is only the CDR3 DNA, which spans 39 bases and is read in frame from base 1. Taken from the germline V gene (reference sequence), the CDR1 and CDR2 loops are DFQATT and SNEGSKA. The junction carries 18 bases between V and J, which are trimmed by 8 bases and 5 bases respectively.

The sequence joins TRBV20-1 to TRBJ1-1; the D gene is possibly TRBD1, with 5 bases matching. The sample was PBMCs. The TCR comes from a human donor in good health (CMV status not recorded). Some clones in this sample may be carry-over from other donors' samples. The encoded CDR3 is CSLGHGVGTEAFF. The bases read TGCAGTCTAGGACACGGCGTAGGGACTGAAGCTTTCTTT.